The 13 T cell receptor beta chains presented below share a single source sample, sequenced in a study of technical replicates of blood from a few donors. Sequencing was performed with immunoSEQ multiplex PCR; in TCRdb, only in-frame clones are kept and a portion is missing. This sample has 65,000 to 80,000 clones, with approximately 95% found just once. Specimen: T cells isolated from PBMCs. The receptors shown here come from a human donor in good health.

This rearrangement joins TRBV7-9 to TRBJ1-1; 11 bases agree with TRBD1. This CDR3 has 13 amino acids. V shed 8 bases and J 5 bases; nucleotides not matched to a gene: 4. CDR1 and CDR2 from the germline V gene are SEHNR and FQNEAQ (reference sequence). CDR3 nucleotides: TGTGCCAGCGGGGACAGGGGGAGAACTGAAGCTTTCTTT. Its translation: CASGDRGRTEAFF.

This chain connects TRBV13 to TRBJ2-7, with 14 bases aligning to TRBD2. With 4 bases clipped from V and 5 bases from J, the junction kept 7 bases outside the gene matches. Germline-derived CDR1 and CDR2 are PRHDT and FYEKMQ (reference sequence). The CDR3 length is 16 residues. This CDR3 is CASSSQWGLAGDEQYF. In DNA form, the CDR3 reads TGTGCCAGCAGCTCACAATGGGGACTAGCGGGGGACGAGCAGTACTTC. Filled out from reference TRBV13 and TRBJ2-7, the complete variable domain reads AAGVIQSPRHLIKEKRETATLKCYPIPRHDTVYWYQQGPGQDPQFLISFYEKMQSDKGSIPDRFSAQQFSDYHSELNMSSLELGDSALYFCASSSQWGLAGDEQYFGPGTRLTVT.

The V and J genes are TRBV19 and TRBJ2-7, with 9 bases lining up with TRBD2. The germline V gene encodes CDR1 LNHDA and CDR2 SQIVND (reference sequence). The CDR3 totals 13 residues. V trimming: 7 bases; J trimming: 2 bases; junction bases outside the gene matches: 3. CDR3 DNA: TGTGCCAGTAAGCTAGCGGGAACCTACGAGCAGTACTTC. As protein: CASKLAGTYEQYF.

For the CDR3, the DNA is TGTGCCAGCAGTGTGATCAGGGTTTCATCCACTGAAGCTTTCTTT. Encoded protein: CASSVIRVSSTEAFF. The gene calls are TRBV6-5 and TRBJ1-1, with a tentative D call TRBD1 (5 bases). Germline V gene data show CDR1 as MNHEY and CDR2 as SVGAGI. The CDR3 is 15 residues long. V dropped 5 bases and J dropped 4 bases, with 17 bases sitting between them.

The genes are TRBV6-5 and TRBJ1-1; TRBD1 matches 8 bases. Per germline, CDR1 MNHEY and CDR2 SVGAGI. The J segment lost 4 bases and the V segment lost 0 bases, leaving 4 bases of the junction unmatched. The CDR3 sequence is 15 residues long. In DNA form, the CDR3 reads TGTGCCAGCAGTTACTCGCAGGGGGCAGGCACTGAAGCTTTCTTT. This sequence encodes CASSYSQGAGTEAFF.

The chain is built from TRBV6-1 and TRBJ2-7; no reliable D call. V gave up 3 bases and J gave up 2 bases, with 14 bases separating them. Germline-derived CDR1 and CDR2 are MNHNS and SASEGT. The CDR3 runs 15 residues. The CDR3 spells CASSDERHQPYEQYF. The DNA for the CDR3 is TGTGCCAGCAGTGACGAGCGTCACCAACCCTACGAGCAGTACTTC.

The chain recombines TRBV7-8 with TRBJ2-7; TRBD2 matches 10 bases. Trimming took 2 bases from V and 0 from J; bases not matched to a gene: 7. Germline V CDR1 and CDR2: SGHVS, FQNEAQ. The CDR3 runs 17 residues. The DNA for the CDR3 is TGTGCCAGCAGCTTAATTACTAGCGGGACCGGCTCCTACGAGCAGTACTTC. Translated, it gives CASSLITSGTGSYEQYF.

This clone was counted a single time. This chain uses TRBV4-2 with TRBJ2-7; TRBD2 matches at 9 bases. V lost 0 bases, J lost 6 bases, and 15 bases stayed unmatched. CDR1 LGHNA and CDR2 YNFKEQ come from the germline V gene. CDR3 length equals 18 residues. Here the CDR3 reads CASSQDRITLAGFGEQYF. Here the CDR3 DNA reads TGTGCCAGCAGCCAAGATCGGATTACTCTAGCGGGGTTCGGCGAGCAGTACTTC.

The chain carries TRBV5-1 and TRBJ2-7, with TRBD1 matching over 7 bases. Germline CDR1 reads SGHRS; CDR2 reads YFSETQ. V dropped 4 bases and J dropped 3; count of bases not matched to a gene: 13. The CDR3 extends over 16 amino acids. CDR3 nucleotide sequence: TGCGCCAGCAGCCCGCCCACAGGGGCTCTCGGCTACGAGCAGTACTTC. This codes for CASSPPTGALGYEQYF.

The V gene is TRBV5-1, the J gene TRBJ2-7; possible D gene TRBD2, 5 bases. V was shortened by 0 bases and J by 7 bases, with 17 bases between the two germline ends. The CDR3 loop spans 15 amino acids. Germline V gene sequence: CDR1 SGHRS, CDR2 YFSETQ. The CDR3 DNA reads as TGCGCCAGCAGCTTGGTTGGGTTCAATTCGGGAGAGCAGTACTTC. This translates into CASSLVGFNSGEQYF.

This chain connects TRBV30 to TRBJ2-5; D gene unclear. The DNA end favors TRBJ2-7, so the J call may be wrong. This CDR3 region has 11 residues. Germline V gives CDR1 GTSNPN, CDR2 SVGIG (reference sequence). The CDR3 nucleotides are TGTGCCTGGAGTGTTGAGTACGAGCAGTACTTC. Amino acids: CAWSVEYEQYF.

The DNA for the CDR3 is TGTGCCAGCAGCTCGCTAAGAGGGGCGCGGGGTGAAGCTTTCTTT. This gives the protein CASSSLRGARGEAFF. J is TRBJ1-1 and V is TRBV11-2; D perhaps matches TRBD1 (5 bases). This CDR3 is 15 amino acids long. V dropped 4 bases and J dropped 7 bases, with 19 bases sitting between them. Germline V gene data show CDR1 as SGHAT and CDR2 as FQNNGV. Together with reference TRBV11-2 and TRBJ1-1, the CDR3 gives the full variable domain: EAGVAQSPRYKIIEKRQSVAFWCNPISGHATLYWYQQILGQGPKLLIQFQNNGVVDDSQLPKDRFSAERLKGVDSTLKIQPAKLEDSAVYLCASSSLRGARGEAFFGQGTRLTVV.

The chain couples TRBV9 to TRBJ2-2; 8 nucleotides agree with TRBD2. The trim removed 2 bases at V and 6 bases at J, leaving 6 bases unmatched. CDR3 length: 15 amino acids. CDR1 and CDR2 (germline): SGDLS, YYNGEE. In DNA, the CDR3 is TGTGCCAGCAGCGTCTCCGGGGGGGCCGCCGGGGAGCTGTTTTTT. Its protein product is CASSVSGGAAGELFF.